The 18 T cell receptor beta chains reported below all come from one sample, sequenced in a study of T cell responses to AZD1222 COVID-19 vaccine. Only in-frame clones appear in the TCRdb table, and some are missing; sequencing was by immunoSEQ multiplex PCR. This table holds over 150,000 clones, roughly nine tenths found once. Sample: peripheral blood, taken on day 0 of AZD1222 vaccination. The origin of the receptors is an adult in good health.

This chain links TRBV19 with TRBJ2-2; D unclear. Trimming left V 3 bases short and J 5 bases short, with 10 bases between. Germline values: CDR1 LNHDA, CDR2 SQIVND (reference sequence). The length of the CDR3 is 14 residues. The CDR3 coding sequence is TGTGCCAGTAGTATTCAACAGTCAACCGGGGAGCTGTTTTTT. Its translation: CASSIQQSTGELFF.

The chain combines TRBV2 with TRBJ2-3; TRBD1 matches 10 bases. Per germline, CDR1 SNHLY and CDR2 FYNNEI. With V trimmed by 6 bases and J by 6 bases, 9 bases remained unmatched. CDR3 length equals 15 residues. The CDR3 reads CASRLGQGGVDTQYF. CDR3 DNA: TGTGCCAGCAGACTCGGACAGGGGGGAGTGGATACGCAGTATTTT.

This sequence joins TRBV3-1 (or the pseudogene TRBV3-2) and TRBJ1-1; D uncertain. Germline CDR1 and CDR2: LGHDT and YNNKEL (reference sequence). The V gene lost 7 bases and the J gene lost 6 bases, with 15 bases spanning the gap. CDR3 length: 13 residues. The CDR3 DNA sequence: TGTGCCAGCACCTCTGTAAGCGGGGCTGAAGCTTTCTTT. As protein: CASTSVSGAEAFF.

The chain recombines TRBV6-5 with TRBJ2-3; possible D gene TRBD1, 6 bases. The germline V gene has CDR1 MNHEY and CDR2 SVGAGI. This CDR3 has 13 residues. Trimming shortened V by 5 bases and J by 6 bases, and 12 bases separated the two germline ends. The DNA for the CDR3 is TGTGCCAGCAGTCACAGAAGGGGGGATACGCAGTATTTT. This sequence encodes CASSHRRGDTQYF.

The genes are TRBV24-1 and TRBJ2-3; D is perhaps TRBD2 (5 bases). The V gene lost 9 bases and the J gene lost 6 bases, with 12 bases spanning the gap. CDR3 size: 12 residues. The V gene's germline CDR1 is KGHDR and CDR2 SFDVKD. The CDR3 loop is CATSGPGDTQYF. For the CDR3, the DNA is TGTGCCACCTCAGGACCGGGGGATACGCAGTATTTT.

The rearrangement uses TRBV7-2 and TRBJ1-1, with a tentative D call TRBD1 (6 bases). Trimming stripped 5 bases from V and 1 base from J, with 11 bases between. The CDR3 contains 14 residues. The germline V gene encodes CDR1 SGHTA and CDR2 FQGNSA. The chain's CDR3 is CASSQIQGNTEAFF. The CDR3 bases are TGTGCCAGCAGCCAGATACAGGGGAACACTGAAGCTTTCTTT.

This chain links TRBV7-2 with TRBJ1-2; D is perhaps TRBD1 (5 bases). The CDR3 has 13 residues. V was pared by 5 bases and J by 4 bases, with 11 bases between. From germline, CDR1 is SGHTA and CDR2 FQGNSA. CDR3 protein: CASSPQETYGYTF. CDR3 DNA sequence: TGTGCCAGCAGCCCACAGGAGACCTATGGCTACACCTTC.

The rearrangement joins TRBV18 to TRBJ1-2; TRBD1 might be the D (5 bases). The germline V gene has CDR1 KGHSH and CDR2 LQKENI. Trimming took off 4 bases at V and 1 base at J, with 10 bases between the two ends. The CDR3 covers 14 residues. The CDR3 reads CASSLGQNNYGYTF. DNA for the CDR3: TGTGCCAGCTCACTTGGACAAAATAACTATGGCTACACCTTC.

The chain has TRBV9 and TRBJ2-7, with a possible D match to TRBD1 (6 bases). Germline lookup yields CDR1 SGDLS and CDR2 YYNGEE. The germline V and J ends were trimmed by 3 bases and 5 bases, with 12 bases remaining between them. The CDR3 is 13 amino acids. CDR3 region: CASSGQGKDEQYF. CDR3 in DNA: TGTGCCAGCAGCGGCCAGGGGAAGGACGAGCAGTACTTC. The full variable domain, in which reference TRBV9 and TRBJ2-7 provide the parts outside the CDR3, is DSGVTQTPKHLITATGQRVTLRCSPRSGDLSVYWYQQSLDQGLQFLIQYYNGEERAKGNILERFSAQQFPDLHSELNLSSLELGDSALYFCASSGQGKDEQYFGPGTRLTVT.

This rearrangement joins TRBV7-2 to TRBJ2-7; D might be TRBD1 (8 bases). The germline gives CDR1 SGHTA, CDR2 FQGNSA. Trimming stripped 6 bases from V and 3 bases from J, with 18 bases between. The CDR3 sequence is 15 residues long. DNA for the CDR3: TGTGCCAGCAGTTTACAGGGGGGGATGATCTACGAGCAGTACTTC. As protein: CASSLQGGMIYEQYF.

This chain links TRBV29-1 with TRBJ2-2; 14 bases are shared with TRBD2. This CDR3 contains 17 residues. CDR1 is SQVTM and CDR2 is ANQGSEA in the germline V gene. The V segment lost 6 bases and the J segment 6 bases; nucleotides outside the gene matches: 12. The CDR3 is CSVYTATSGGAAGELFF. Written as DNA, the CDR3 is TGCAGCGTCTATACTGCGACTAGCGGGGGGGCCGCCGGGGAGCTGTTTTTT.

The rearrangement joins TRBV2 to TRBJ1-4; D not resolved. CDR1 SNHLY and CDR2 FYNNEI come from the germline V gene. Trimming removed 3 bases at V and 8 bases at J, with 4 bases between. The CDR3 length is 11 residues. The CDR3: CASSDVEKLFF. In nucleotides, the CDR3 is TGTGCCAGCAGTGACGTGGAAAAACTGTTTTTT.

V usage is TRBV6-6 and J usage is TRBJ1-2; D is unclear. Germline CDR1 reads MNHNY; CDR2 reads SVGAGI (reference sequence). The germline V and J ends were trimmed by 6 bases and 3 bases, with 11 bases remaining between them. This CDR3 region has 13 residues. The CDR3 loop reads CASSPSKDYGYTF. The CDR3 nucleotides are TGTGCCAGCAGCCCCTCTAAGGACTATGGCTACACCTTC.

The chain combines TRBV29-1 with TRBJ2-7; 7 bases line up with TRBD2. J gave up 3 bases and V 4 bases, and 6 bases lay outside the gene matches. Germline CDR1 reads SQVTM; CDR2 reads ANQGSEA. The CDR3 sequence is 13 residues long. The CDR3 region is CSVGPGGNYEQYF. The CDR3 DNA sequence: TGCAGCGTTGGGCCGGGAGGAAACTACGAGCAGTACTTC.

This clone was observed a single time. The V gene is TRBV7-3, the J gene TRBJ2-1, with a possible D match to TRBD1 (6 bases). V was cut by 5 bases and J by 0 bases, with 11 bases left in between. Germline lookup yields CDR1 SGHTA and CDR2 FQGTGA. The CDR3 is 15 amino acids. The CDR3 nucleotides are TGTGCCAGCAGCCTTGACAGGAGCTCCTACAATGAGCAGTTCTTC. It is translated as CASSLDRSSYNEQFF.

CDR3 DNA sequence: TGTGCCAGCAGCCAAGTGGTCAATGAGCAGTTCTTC. As protein: CASSQVVNEQFF. The V call is TRBV3-1 (or the pseudogene TRBV3-2), the J call TRBJ2-1; D gene ambiguous. Germline CDR1 is LGHDT and CDR2 is YNNKEL (reference sequence). This CDR3 is built from 12 residues. V gave up 1 base and J gave up 6 bases, with 4 bases separating them.

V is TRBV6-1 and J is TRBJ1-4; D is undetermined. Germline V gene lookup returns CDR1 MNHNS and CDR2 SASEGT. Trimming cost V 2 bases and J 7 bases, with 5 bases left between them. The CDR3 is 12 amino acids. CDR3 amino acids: CASSELGEKLFF. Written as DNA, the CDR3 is TGTGCCAGCAGTGAACTGGGTGAAAAACTGTTTTTT.

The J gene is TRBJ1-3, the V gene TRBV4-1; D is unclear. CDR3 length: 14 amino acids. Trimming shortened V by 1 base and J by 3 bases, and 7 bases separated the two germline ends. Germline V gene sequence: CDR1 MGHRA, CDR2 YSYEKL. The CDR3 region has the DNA TGCGCCAGCAGCCAAGGGGAGCTTGGAAACACCATATATTTT. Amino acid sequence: CASSQGELGNTIYF.